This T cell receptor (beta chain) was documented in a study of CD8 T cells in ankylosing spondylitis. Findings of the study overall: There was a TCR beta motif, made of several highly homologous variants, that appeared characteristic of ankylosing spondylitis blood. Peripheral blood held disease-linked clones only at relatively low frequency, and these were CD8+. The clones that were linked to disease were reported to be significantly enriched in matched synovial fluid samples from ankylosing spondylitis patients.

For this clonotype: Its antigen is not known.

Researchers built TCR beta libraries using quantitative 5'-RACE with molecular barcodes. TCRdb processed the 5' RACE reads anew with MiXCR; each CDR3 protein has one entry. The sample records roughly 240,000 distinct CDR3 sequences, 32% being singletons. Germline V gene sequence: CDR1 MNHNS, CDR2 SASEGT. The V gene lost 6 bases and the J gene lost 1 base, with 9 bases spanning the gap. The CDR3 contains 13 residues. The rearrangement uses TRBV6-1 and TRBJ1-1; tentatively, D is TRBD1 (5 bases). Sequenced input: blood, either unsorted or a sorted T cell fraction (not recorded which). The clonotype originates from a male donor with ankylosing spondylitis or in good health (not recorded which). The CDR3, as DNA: TGTGCCAGCAGCCGGGGGGGGAACACTGAAGCTTTCTTT. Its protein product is CASSRGGNTEAFF.